The sequence of this T cell receptor (beta chain) was determined in a study of blood T cells in healthy people across ages. Study findings and constraints: For the donors, CMV status was unknown and possibly confounded expanded clonotype changes. Percentage of naive T cells showed a strong correlation with TCR beta diversity.

CDR3 length: 14 residues. Germline V lookup: CDR1 ENHRY, CDR2 SYGVKD. The V end lost 4 bases, the J end lost 2 bases, and 12 bases lay between the germline ends. Donors ranged from about 6 to 90 years old and were healthy Caucasians in Russia. For this clonotype: Its antigen is not known.

A sample-barcoded 5' primer and a J-beta primer mix were used in a second PCR of roughly 7 to 11 cycles. Every sample produced at least 2.5 million CDR3-containing paired-end reads. TCRdb ran MiXCR on the 5' RACE reads and lists one entry per CDR3 protein. The sample records approximately 350,000 distinct CDR3 sequences, roughly half being singletons. The chain uses TRBV10-3 and TRBJ2-7; D is perhaps TRBD1 (6 bases). The material sequenced was blood. This receptor was identified in a man in his sixties in good health. In nucleotides, the CDR3 is TGTGCCATCAGTGCCCAGAGGGGGACCTACGAGCAGTACTTC. Its protein is CAISAQRGTYEQYF.